This TCR beta chain was captured by sequencing in a study of control samples from healthy donors and cancer patients. The CDR3 totals 17 residues. Germline CDR1 MNHNS, CDR2 SASEGT. V shed 4 bases and J shed 0 bases, with 17 bases lying between them. This clone was found once. TCRdb's copy holds only in-frame clones and misses some; the assay was immunoSEQ multiplex PCR. The data show about 120,000 clones, about 87% seen once. The chain is built from TRBV6-1 and TRBJ2-3; a weak D match, TRBD2 (7 bases). Sample: blood. The receptor was derived from a man in his 60s in good health. CDR3 sequence reads: CASSGEGGATSTDTQYF. For the CDR3, the DNA is TGTGCCAGCAGTGGGGAGGGGGGGGCGACAAGCACAGATACGCAGTATTTT.